A single sample gave rise to the 7 T cell receptor beta chains below, sequenced in a study of CD8 T cells in ankylosing spondylitis. Study-wide findings and caveats: Made up of eight highly homologous variants, a TCR beta motif appeared characteristic of ankylosing spondylitis blood.

MiXCR, run by TCRdb on the 5' RACE reads, gives a single entry per CDR3 protein. The profile shows approximately 540,000 distinct CDR3 sequences, over 9.5% of them singletons. These receptors have no known antigen. Specimen: blood, either unsorted or a sorted T cell fraction (not recorded which). Source of these receptors: a male donor with ankylosing spondylitis.

This clonotype showed up many times. The chain combines TRBV20-1 with TRBJ2-5, with no clear D. Between the trimmed V and J ends, which lost 2 bases and 1 base, there was a span of 5 bases. The germline CDR1 and CDR2 sequences are DFQATT and SNEGSKA (reference sequence). The CDR3 runs 12 residues. CDR3 nucleotide sequence: TGCAGTGCTAGATTTTTCCAAGAGACCCAGTACTTC. It is translated as CSARFFQETQYF.

This clonotype was recorded many times. J is TRBJ2-1 and V is TRBV24-1, with TRBD1 as a possible D gene (5 bases). There are 14 residues in the CDR3. V shed 3 bases and J shed 12 bases, with 17 bases lying between them. Germline CDR1 KGHDR, CDR2 SFDVKD. Here the CDR3 reads CATSDRQLLKGQFF. Here the CDR3 DNA reads TGTGCCACCAGTGATCGACAGCTCCTTAAGGGGCAGTTCTTC.

This clonotype was counted ten times or more. V and J are TRBV5-1 and TRBJ2-1; 10 bases line up with TRBD2. The CDR3 runs to 14 residues. Germline CDR1 reads SGHRS; CDR2 reads YFSETQ. V was clipped by 1 base and J by 8 bases; unmatched bases: 3. The CDR3 protein is CASSLSGRVDEQFF. The CDR3 DNA follows: TGCGCCAGCAGCTTGAGCGGGAGGGTCGATGAGCAGTTCTTC. Combining the CDR3 with reference TRBV5-1 and TRBJ2-1 gives the whole variable domain KAGVTQTPRYLIKTRGQQVTLSCSPISGHRSVSWYQQTPGQGLQFLFEYFSETQRNKGNFPGRFSGRQFSNSRSEMNVSTLELGDSALYLCASSLSGRVDEQFFGPGTRLTVL.

This clonotype was detected ten times or more. CDR3 coding DNA: TGTGCCAGCACCGAGGGGTCCAGGGGAGTTGAAAAACTGTTTTTT. It yields the protein CASTEGSRGVEKLFF. The chain has TRBV2 and TRBJ1-4, with D possibly TRBD1 on 6 matching bases. Germline assignment: CDR1 SNHLY and CDR2 FYNNEI. This CDR3 spans 15 amino acids. Trimming took 7 bases from V and 7 from J, leaving 19 bases between them.

The chain links TRBV14 to TRBJ2-1; unclear D gene. V gave up 2 bases and J gave up 8 bases, with 13 bases separating them. Germline V CDR1 and CDR2: SGHDN, FVKESK. The CDR3 sequence is 14 residues long. In DNA, the CDR3 is TGTGCCAGCAGCCAATTTCGACACGTGGATGAGCAGTTCTTC. Translating it yields CASSQFRHVDEQFF.

The chain couples TRBV19 to TRBJ1-1; 7 bases line up with TRBD1. The J segment lost 3 bases and the V segment lost 5 bases, leaving 6 bases of the junction unmatched. Per germline, CDR1 LNHDA and CDR2 SQIVND (reference sequence). The CDR3 has 14 amino acids. CDR3 residues: CASSVRQGYTEAFF. CDR3 sequence (DNA): TGTGCCAGTAGTGTAAGACAGGGTTACACTGAAGCTTTCTTT.

This clonotype showed up just a few times. The rearrangement joins TRBV5-1 to TRBJ1-2; a possible D gene is TRBD1 (5 bases). The CDR3 has 14 amino acids. V dropped 4 bases and J dropped 2 bases, with 12 bases sitting between them. In germline, CDR1 is SGHRS, CDR2 YFSETQ. The CDR3 sequence is CASSTDNPNYGYTF. The CDR3 coding sequence is TGCGCCAGCAGCACGGACAACCCAAACTATGGCTACACCTTC.